This entry concerns a single T cell receptor beta chain. The CDR3 sequence is 14 residues long. The J segment lost 8 bases and the V segment lost 2 bases, leaving 8 bases of the junction unmatched. Looked up from germline, CDR1 is LGHDT and CDR2 is YNNKEL (reference sequence). This entry is derived from a study of blood T cell repertoires in COVID-19. About the research overall: Material from acute and convalescent COVID-19 was sourced from the United States, Italy and Spain. Sample material is recorded as cDNA or gDNA derived from T cells, B-cell-depleted T cells, or PBMCs.

Per the authors' pipeline: Quantification of nucleated cells was approximated via reference gene primer amplification. Clones were sequenced by immunoSEQ multiplex PCR, and TCRdb holds only the in-frame ones, with some missing. Clone size and the V and J calls come from that table; the DNA yielded D and trimming. The table includes 70,000 or so clones, approximately 78% detected once. V gene TRBV3-1 (or the pseudogene TRBV3-2) combines with J gene TRBJ1-2; 7 bases agree with TRBD1. Sequences were obtained from peripheral blood. The TCR was taken from a woman older than 75 with acute or convalescent COVID-19. CDR3 nucleotides: TGTGCCAGCAGCCAATTAGACAGGGATGACGGCTACACCTTC. This sequence encodes CASSQLDRDDGYTF.